The 23 T cell receptor beta chains given below trace back to one sample, sequenced in a study of T cells in Graves' hyperthyroidism and ophthalmopathy. Template material for amplifying TCR beta CDR3 regions consisted of RNA transcripts. First-round RT-PCR targeting the TCR CDR3 was performed with the HTBI primer set. TCRdb recomputed calls from the multiplex PCR reads with MiXCR, one row per CDR3 protein. The sample includes some 570,000 distinct CDR3 sequences, 11% to 15% of them seen just once. Input material: blood. These receptors were obtained from a woman between 18 and 29 years old with Graves' ophthalmopathy.

The V and J genes are TRBV5-6 and TRBJ1-1, with unresolved D. Germline CDR1 and CDR2: SGHDT and YYEEEE. The CDR3 consists of 14 residues. The germline V and J ends were trimmed by 2 bases and 2 bases, with 10 bases remaining between them. The CDR3 region is CASSFLTANTEAFF. The CDR3 DNA sequence: TGTGCCAGCAGCTTCCTCACAGCTAACACTGAAGCTTTCTTT.

The table lists this clonotype with many counts. V is TRBV6-1 and J is TRBJ2-7; D not resolved. The germline CDR1 and CDR2 sequences are MNHNS and SASEGT. The CDR3 length is 15 residues. The V and J ends lost 0 bases and 4 bases respectively, with 13 bases between them. CDR3 loop: CASSEALGSGYEQYF. In nucleotides, the CDR3 is TGTGCCAGCAGTGAAGCGCTGGGGTCCGGATACGAGCAGTACTTC.

This clonotype was found a few times. The rearrangement links TRBV6-1 to TRBJ1-5; TRBD1 matches at 11 bases. The ends lost 6 bases at V and 5 bases at J; junction bases unmatched: 9. Germline CDR1 reads MNHNS; CDR2 reads SASEGT. The CDR3 length is 16 residues. CDR3 in amino acids: CASSGTGQGEDQPQHF. The CDR3 nucleotides are TGTGCCAGCAGCGGAACGGGACAGGGGGAAGATCAGCCCCAGCATTTT.

This clonotype has a count of ten or more. The chain has TRBV11-2 and TRBJ1-2; D remains ambiguous. Trimming took 6 bases from V and 6 from J, leaving 14 bases between them. Germline assignment: CDR1 SGHAT and CDR2 FQNNGV. This CDR3 has 13 residues. This CDR3 is CASSSTSGDGYTF. DNA of the CDR3: TGTGCCAGCAGTTCCACCTCTGGGGATGGCTACACCTTC.

On this clonotype: A much larger clone lies a single base off, so this may be a read error. The V call is TRBV11-1, the J call TRBJ2-1; 10 nucleotides match TRBD2. The last part of the DNA fits TRBJ2-7 better; the J call may be wrong. The CDR3 runs 16 residues. Germline lookup yields CDR1 SGHAT and CDR2 FQDESV (reference sequence). The CDR3 nucleotides are TGTGCCAGCAGCTTGTTTAGCGGGAGGTCTTACAATGAGCAGTACTTC. Amino acids: CASSLFSGRSYNEQYF.

This clonotype was recorded at least ten times. The rearrangement joins TRBV5-4 to TRBJ2-1, with 7 bases matching TRBD2. V lost 4 bases, J lost 3 bases, and 13 bases stayed unmatched. Germline V gives CDR1 SGHNT, CDR2 YYREEE (reference sequence). The CDR3 runs to 17 residues. CDR3 in DNA: TGTGCCAGCAGCCGACTCGTGGTAGCGGGTGTCTACAATGAGCAGTTCTTC. Its translation: CASSRLVVAGVYNEQFF.

The table lists this clonotype with many counts. CDR3 sequence reads: CAQYDGNGYTF. CDR3 in DNA: TGTGCCCAGTATGATGGGAATGGCTACACCTTC. V gene TRBV28 combines with J gene TRBJ1-2; D gene unclear. Looked up from germline, CDR1 is MDHEN and CDR2 is SYDVKM. V was trimmed by 11 bases and J by 6 bases, leaving 13 bases between them. The CDR3 has 11 amino acids.

The rearrangement joins TRBV11-2 to TRBJ2-7; TRBD1 or TRBD2 may be the D gene (5 bases each). This CDR3 has 17 residues. V was cut by 1 base and J by 1 base, with 17 bases left in between. Germline V lookup: CDR1 SGHAT, CDR2 FQNNGV. The CDR3 DNA follows: TGTGCCAGCAGCTTAGGGGGGTATGGCGGGCTGTCCTACGAGCAGTACTTC. Translating it yields CASSLGGYGGLSYEQYF.

This clonotype showed up many times. This rearrangement joins TRBV15 to TRBJ2-5; 10 positions match TRBD1. Germline lookup yields CDR1 LNHNV and CDR2 YYDKDF (reference sequence). The CDR3 is 13 amino acids. The junction had 2 bases not matched to a gene; V was cut back by 5 bases and J by 5 bases. The CDR3 protein is CATSRGQGETQYF. As DNA, the CDR3 is TGTGCCACCAGCCGGGGACAGGGGGAGACCCAGTACTTC.

This clonotype was detected ten times or more. The chain recombines TRBV6-1 with TRBJ1-2; possible D gene TRBD1, 5 bases. V shed 2 bases and J shed 1 base, with 17 bases lying between them. Per germline, CDR1 MNHNS and CDR2 SASEGT. This CDR3 contains 17 residues. Here the CDR3 DNA reads TGTGCCAGCAGTGAAAGAGGTGGAGGGGCCTTTAACTATGGCTACACCTTC. Translated: CASSERGGGAFNYGYTF.

Ten or more counts support this clonotype. The gene calls are TRBV6-2 or TRBV6-3 and TRBJ2-1; 12 bases agree with TRBD2. This CDR3 contains 18 residues. Germline loops: CDR1 MNHEY, CDR2 SVGEGT. With 0 bases clipped from V and 4 bases from J, the junction kept 7 bases outside the gene matches. This chain's CDR3 is CASSYSPSGRALYNEQFF. In nucleotides, the CDR3 is TGTGCCAGCAGTTACTCTCCTAGCGGGAGGGCCCTGTACAATGAGCAGTTCTTC.

This clonotype was recorded at least ten times. V is TRBV27 and J is TRBJ1-6, with TRBD1 matching 8 bases. V was pared by 6 bases and J by 13 bases, with 11 bases of the junction left unmatched. Germline lookup yields CDR1 MNHEY and CDR2 SMNVEV (reference sequence). The CDR3 spans 14 residues. The CDR3 sequence: CASSPGTGPMPLHF. As DNA, the CDR3 is TGTGCCAGCAGCCCCGGGACAGGTCCCATGCCCCTCCACTTT.

The gene calls are TRBV19 and TRBJ1-6; D is uncertain. V shed 1 base and J shed 9 bases, with 4 bases lying between them. This CDR3 spans 12 amino acids. Per the germline V gene, CDR1 is LNHDA and CDR2 is SQIVND (reference sequence). CDR3 amino acids: CASSIGVSPLHF. In DNA form, the CDR3 reads TGTGCCAGTAGTATAGGGGTTTCACCCCTCCACTTT.

The chain joins TRBV6-2 or TRBV6-3 to TRBJ1-4; D is unresolved. V was cut by 9 bases and J by 0 bases, with 20 bases left in between. CDR3 length equals 17 residues. The germline gives CDR1 MNHEY, CDR2 SVGEGT. In nucleotides, the CDR3 is TGTGCCAGTACATATCCCCTTTCCGCGGCAACTAATGAAAAACTGTTTTTT. Protein sequence: CASTYPLSAATNEKLFF.

This clonotype was seen at least ten times. V gene TRBV12-3 or TRBV12-4 combines with J gene TRBJ2-1; D is unresolved. V dropped 4 bases and J dropped 2 bases, with 6 bases sitting between them. The CDR3 is 13 amino acids. The CDR3 DNA follows: TGTGCCAGCAGTTACCTAGCCTACAATGAGCAGTTCTTC. As protein: CASSYLAYNEQFF.

V and J are TRBV7-2 and TRBJ2-3; 9 bases fit TRBD2. CDR3 size: 15 residues. CDR1 SGHTA and CDR2 FQGNSA come from the germline V gene. The V and J ends lost 5 bases and 4 bases, in that order; junction bases with no gene match: 7. The CDR3 nucleotides are TGTGCCAGCAGCCACTATAGCGGGAGCCCAGATACGCAGTATTTT. Its translation is CASSHYSGSPDTQYF.

A remark on this clonotype: A much larger clone sits a single nucleotide away, making a read error possible. The V and J genes are TRBV2 and TRBJ2-2, with 7 nucleotides matching TRBD1. Looked up from germline, CDR1 is SNHLY and CDR2 is FYNNEI. This CDR3 has 14 amino acids. Here the CDR3 DNA reads TGTGCCAGCAGGGAACAGGGGAACACCGGGGAGCTGCTTTTT. It codes for CASREQGNTGELLF. Full variable domain (outside the CDR3, taken from reference TRBV2 and TRBJ2-2): EPEVTQTPSHQVTQMGQEVILRCVPISNHLYFYWYRQILGQKVEFLVSFYNNEISEKSEIFDDQFSVERPDGSNFTLKIRSTKLEDSAMYFCASREQGNTGELLFGEGSRLTVL.

This clonotype was picked up many times. CDR3 DNA: TGCGCCAGCAGCTCCGGGACAGGGGCTAAGCAGTACTTC. Its translation: CASSSGTGAKQYF. The chain combines TRBV5-1 with TRBJ2-7, with 10 bases that match TRBD1. J lost 8 bases, V lost 3 bases, and 5 bases had no gene match. This CDR3 is built from 13 residues. Germline V lookup: CDR1 SGHRS, CDR2 YFSETQ.

This clonotype was counted many times. V is TRBV5-1 and J is TRBJ2-5; D remains unclear. The ends were cut back, 2 bases at V and 2 bases at J, with 13 bases in the middle. CDR1 and CDR2 (germline): SGHRS, YFSETQ. CDR3 length: 15 amino acids. The CDR3 DNA reads as TGCGCCAGCAGCTTTTCCCACGAACCACAAGAGACCCAGTACTTC. Its translation: CASSFSHEPQETQYF. The full variable domain, rest sourced from reference TRBV5-1 and TRBJ2-5, is KAGVTQTPRYLIKTRGQQVTLSCSPISGHRSVSWYQQTPGQGLQFLFEYFSETQRNKGNFPGRFSGRQFSNSRSEMNVSTLELGDSALYLCASSFSHEPQETQYFGPGTRLLVL.

The chain carries TRBV12-3 or TRBV12-4 and TRBJ1-1; 10 bases match TRBD1. Unmatched junction bases numbered 6, after V lost 6 bases and J lost 11 bases. The CDR3 loop spans 12 amino acids. The CDR3 DNA reads as TGTGCCAGCAGGGCCGGGACAGGGGAGGCTTTCTTT. Translated: CASRAGTGEAFF.

This clonotype was counted once. The chain combines TRBV5-1 with TRBJ2-7; D may be TRBD1 or TRBD2 (5 bases each). Germline CDR1 SGHRS, CDR2 YFSETQ. Trimming stripped 0 bases from V and 12 bases from J, with 16 bases between. CDR3 length: 13 residues. The CDR3 loop is CASSLGGPSDWYF. CDR3 in DNA: TGCGCCAGCAGCTTGGGGGGACCCAGCGATTGGTACTTC.

This clonotype showed up just a few times. This CDR3 is CASSWRGGEQFF. CDR3 nucleotides: TGTGCCAGCAGTTGGCGGGGGGGTGAGCAGTTCTTC. V gene TRBV6-1 combines with J gene TRBJ2-1; 9 bases agree with TRBD2. Germline V lookup: CDR1 MNHNS, CDR2 SASEGT. V trimming: 5 bases; J trimming: 9 bases; junction bases outside the gene matches: 2. The CDR3 covers 12 residues.

In this sample, this clonotype turned up many times. The J gene is TRBJ2-7, the V gene TRBV7-2; no clear D. V was clipped by 4 bases and J by 1 base, with 20 bases between them. The CDR3 is made up of 17 amino acids. Germline values: CDR1 SGHTA, CDR2 FQGNSA. Written as DNA, the CDR3 is TGTGCCAGCAGCTCGGAGAGTTGGCAGACCCATTCCTACGAGCAGTACTTC. This gives the protein CASSSESWQTHSYEQYF.